The following is a T cell receptor beta chain sequence with its context. What it binds is unknown. Sequencing used immunoSEQ multiplex PCR; TCRdb keeps in-frame clones, though not all of them. The data hold about 88,000 clones, with roughly 91% observed a single time. Germline-derived CDR1 and CDR2 are LNHDA and SQIVND (reference sequence). Trimming at V came to 4 bases and at J to 7 bases, leaving 6 bases not matched to a gene. The CDR3 length is 15 residues. The data belong to a study of T cell responses to AZD1222 COVID-19 vaccine. Overall study results and limits: Across the whole spike, CD4 TCRs peaked at regions 160-218 and 743-854. Most donors were white British, females outnumbered males, and clonal diversity was possibly underestimated. Sampling captured repertoires only after the peak T cell response.

Pooled samples include second doses given at about 4 or 12 weeks. The receptor comes from an adult who received the AZD1222 COVID-19 vaccine. The chain has TRBV19 and TRBJ1-6; 8 positions agree with TRBD1. This specimen consisted of peripheral blood, obtained 28 days after the second AZD1222 dose. CDR3 residues: CASSSSGTGNSPLHF. The DNA of the CDR3 is TGTGCCAGTAGTAGCTCCGGGACAGGAAATTCACCCCTCCACTTT.